Sequencing of this T cell receptor (beta chain) was carried out in a study of blood T cell repertoires in COVID-19 (dated by TCRdb to about 2020). The study in broad terms: The collaborator samples originated in the United States, Italy and Spain and spanned the acute and convalescent phases of COVID-19. The material from the prospective study consisted of cDNA or gDNA derived from T cells, B-cell-depleted T cells, or PBMCs. Subjects who had been exposed to COVID-19, were actively infected with it, or had recovered from it provided the deeply sampled blood TCRbeta repertoires that made up the dataset. The repertoires were made available in a free public database intended to serve as a resource for research on the immune response to SARS-CoV-2. Samples were obtained from the ongoing ImmuneRACE study (first 160 participants) and from roughly 1,300 subjects provided by 6 global collaborators. A de-identified subject ID, COVID-19 status, age in years and sex were almost always included in the sample metadata. Where available, HLA class I and class II types were obtained from metadata supplied by the sample provider rather than from assay-based typing.

Participants in the prospective study were aged roughly 18 to 100 years, lived in under 30 United States geographic areas, and enrolled through a virtual design. In the prospective study, cohorts were assigned on the basis of participant-reported clinical history obtained from a screening survey and a study questionnaire. For ImmuneRACE Cohort 3, a participant was defined as recovered based on two consecutive negative NP/OP PCR tests, clearance by a healthcare professional, or resolution of symptoms. In the prospective study, mobile phlebotomists collected whole blood, serum and a nasopharyngeal or oropharyngeal swab from each participant. Participants in the prospective study had the option to provide additional blood draws and questionnaires over a roughly two-month period. Prospective study blood samples were shipped either frozen or at room temperature before DNA extraction. After removal of 1 base from V and 6 bases from J, the junction retains 6 bases not matched to a gene. Taken from the germline V gene, the CDR1 and CDR2 loops are MGHDK and SYGVNS. Its CDR3 holds 18 amino acids, cysteine through phenylalanine. Only the CDR3 part of the read is kept: 54 bases, read in frame from the first base.

For this clone: The antigen it recognizes is unknown. One base away there is no much larger clone; base qualities are not given.

Points the paper makes about the study in general: How much clinical and demographic metadata was included differed by source and by participant, and the metadata was provided uncurated.

TCRbeta CDR3 regions were amplified from genomic DNA by means of the immunoSEQ Assay, a bias-controlled multiplex PCR. In the original analysis: The number of nucleated cells in each sample was estimated from the amplification of reference gene primers within the assay. To quantify the absolute abundance of each unique TCRbeta CDR3 rearrangement, sequence reads were collapsed and filtered. For each sample, productive Simpson clonality was calculated as the square root of Simpson's diversity index over productive rearrangements. TCRdb stores this immuneACCESS table with in-frame sequences only. Part of the clones is absent; in the studies checked, under half of the shortfall reflects unresolved V genes, and no reason is known for the rest. For V, J and clone size, that table is used; D and trimming come from the DNA. Counted in this sample were 200,000 to 250,000 clones; approximately 84% of them appeared once. Of the sample, approximately 1.8% is held by the ten largest clones.

This receptor was taken from a man in his 60s who had recovered from COVID-19. The sequencing input was PBMCs or T cells enriched from blood (not recorded which). The rearrangement joined TRBV25-1 to TRBJ2-1; a stretch of 16 junction bases matches TRBD2. The DNA is as follows: TGTGCCAGCAGTGAATGGGGACTAGCGGGGGGGCATGGCAATGAGCAGTTCTTC. This yields the protein CASSEWGLAGGHGNEQFF.